This T cell receptor (beta chain) was sequenced in a study of blood T cells in healthy people across ages. A J-beta primer mix and a sample-barcoded 5' primer were used in a second PCR of about 6 to 12 cycles. TCRdb analysed the 5' RACE reads with MiXCR anew, one entry per CDR3 protein. In the table there are around 900,000 distinct CDR3 sequences, just over 50% of which are singletons. Trimming cost V 5 bases and J 1 base, with 18 bases left between them. The CDR3 loop spans 17 amino acids. CDR1 and CDR2 from the germline V gene are SGHAT and FQNNGV. Extracted total RNA amounted to at least 6 micrograms for each sample.

The chain links TRBV11-2 to TRBJ2-4, with D possibly TRBD2 on 6 matching bases. This clonotype originated in a woman in her sixties in good health. Source material: blood. The CDR3 DNA follows: TGTGCCAGCAGCCGGCCGGAGGGCCAGGTGGCCAAAAACATTCAGTACTTC. Its protein product is CASSRPEGQVAKNIQYF.